One sample yielded the 32 T cell receptor beta chains listed below, sequenced in a study of blood T cells in healthy people across ages. The second PCR ran about 6 to 11 cycles with a sample-barcoded 5' primer and J-beta primers. One entry per CDR3 protein results from TCRdb running MiXCR on the 5' RACE reads. The sample lists roughly 800,000 distinct CDR3 sequences, around 34% occurring once. The sequenced sample consisted of blood. All receptors come from a young man in good health.

This chain links TRBV19 with TRBJ1-5, with 10 bases fitting TRBD1. The CDR3 has 13 residues. Trimming removed 8 bases from V and 5 bases from J; junction bases left unmatched: 3. Germline V gene data show CDR1 as LNHDA and CDR2 as SQIVND (reference sequence). The CDR3 loop reads CASGDRGDQPQHF. CDR3 sequence (DNA): TGTGCCAGTGGGGACAGGGGTGATCAGCCCCAGCATTTT.

This chain links TRBV5-1 with TRBJ1-1; 8 nucleotides line up with TRBD1. The CDR3 covers 15 residues. The ends lost 4 bases at V and 2 bases at J; junction bases unmatched: 7. Germline CDR1 and CDR2: SGHRS and YFSETQ. CDR3 loop: CASSRRQGPNTEAFF. CDR3 in DNA: TGCGCCAGCAGCCGAAGACAGGGGCCCAACACTGAAGCTTTCTTT.

A note on this clonotype: A much larger clone is a single base away; this may be a read error. This sequence joins TRBV6-6 and TRBJ2-1, with a tentative D call TRBD1 (6 bases). The CDR3 runs to 15 residues. From germline, CDR1 is MNHNY and CDR2 SVGAGI (reference sequence). V lost 4 bases, J lost 13 bases, and 23 bases lay in between. This CDR3 is CASSFYRVGAETQFF. The CDR3 DNA is TGTGCCAGCAGTTTTTACAGGGTTGGGGCAGAGACCCAGTTCTTC.

This clonotype was detected a few times. The chain recombines TRBV6-5 with TRBJ2-7; perhaps TRBD2 as D (6 bases). Germline-derived CDR1 and CDR2 are MNHEY and SVGAGI. This CDR3 comprises 13 residues. V dropped 6 bases and J dropped 7 bases, with 16 bases sitting between them. The CDR3 nucleotides are TGTGCCAGCAGGGGTCGGGGGTACAATGAGCAGTACTTC. It encodes CASRGRGYNEQYF.

The genes are TRBV5-4 and TRBJ1-2; 8 bases are a match to TRBD1. Germline CDR1 SGHNT, CDR2 YYREEE (reference sequence). CDR3 length: 13 residues. V gave up 4 bases and J gave up 3 bases; unmatched junction bases: 2. The CDR3 loop reads CASSKDRDYGYTF. CDR3 sequence (DNA): TGTGCCAGCAGCAAGGACAGGGACTATGGCTACACCTTC.

About this clonotype: Just one base apart from a much larger clone, this may be a read error. This CDR3 is CSAMGRGRVSYEQFF. As DNA, the CDR3 is TGCAGTGCTATGGGCCGGGGGAGGGTTTCGTATGAGCAGTTCTTC. This chain links TRBV20-1 with TRBJ2-1; 7 nucleotides agree with TRBD2. Germline-derived CDR1 and CDR2 are DFQATT and SNEGSKA (reference sequence). The CDR3 runs to 15 residues. V was clipped by 4 bases and J by 8 bases; unmatched bases: 14.

This clonotype was found a few times. This rearrangement joins TRBV7-2 to TRBJ1-1; D uncertain. This CDR3 has 14 residues. Trimming pared 2 bases from V and 1 base from J, leaving 8 bases between. Germline assignment: CDR1 SGHTA and CDR2 FQGNSA. The CDR3: CASSLLGPNTEAFF. As DNA, the CDR3 is TGTGCCAGCAGCTTACTGGGCCCGAACACTGAAGCTTTCTTT.

The sample holds many counts of this clonotype. J is TRBJ2-3 and V is TRBV4-3, with TRBD2 identical over 7 bases. Germline assignment: CDR1 LGHNA and CDR2 YSLEER. The CDR3 covers 15 residues. Trimming removed 4 bases from V and 2 bases from J; junction bases left unmatched: 6. CDR3 in amino acids: CASSRASGATDTQYF. CDR3 DNA sequence: TGCGCCAGCAGCCGGGCCAGCGGGGCCACAGATACGCAGTATTTT.

In nucleotides, the CDR3 is TGTGCCAGCAGCTTGTTTTCAGGGGCAGGACTAGTTATCGATGAGCAGTTCTTC. It translates to CASSLFSGAGLVIDEQFF. This chain connects TRBV7-2 to TRBJ2-1, with a tentative D call TRBD2 (7 bases). CDR3 length: 18 amino acids. Germline values: CDR1 SGHTA, CDR2 FQGNSA. V lost 3 bases and J lost 8, with 26 bases in between.

This clonotype was seen a handful of times. V gene TRBV7-9 combines with J gene TRBJ1-2; D is unclear. Germline CDR1 reads SEHNR; CDR2 reads FQNEAQ (reference sequence). With 5 bases removed from V and 1 base from J, the gap between germline ends came to 8 bases. The length of the CDR3 is 13 residues. CDR3 in DNA: TGTGCCAGCAGCCCCCAATATAACTATGGCTACACCTTC. Encoded protein: CASSPQYNYGYTF.

This clonotype has only a few counts. The V call is TRBV4-3, the J call TRBJ2-6; D remains unclear. Germline CDR1 reads LGHNA; CDR2 reads YSLEER. Trimming left V 9 bases short and J 0 bases short, with 15 bases between. CDR3 length: 16 amino acids. The DNA for the CDR3 is TGCGCCAGTTCCACAACCCGTCCCTCTGGGGCCAACGTCCTGACTTTC. As protein: CASSTTRPSGANVLTF.

This clonotype was counted a few times. The genes are TRBV7-6 and TRBJ2-7; tentative D call: TRBD1 (8 bases). The V and J ends lost 5 bases and 3 bases respectively, with 17 bases between them. The CDR3 consists of 15 residues. Germline V gene data show CDR1 as SGHVS and CDR2 as FNYEAQ. The DNA for the CDR3 is TGTGCCAGCAGCAGCGGGACAGGCAACAGCTACGAGCAGTACTTC. It codes for CASSSGTGNSYEQYF.

The J gene is TRBJ1-1, the V gene TRBV3-1, with D hard to call. The germline V gene has CDR1 LGHDT and CDR2 YNNKEL (reference sequence). V lost 4 bases and J 0 bases, leaving 12 bases between the germline ends. The CDR3 runs 15 residues. The CDR3 bases are TGTGCCAGCAGCCGTGGCAGCCTCATGAACACTGAAGCTTTCTTT. Its protein is CASSRGSLMNTEAFF.

This clonotype was observed a handful of times. This chain links TRBV6-1 with TRBJ1-2, with D unclear. V lost 4 bases and J 4 bases, leaving 13 bases between the germline ends. The CDR3 has 14 residues. CDR1 and CDR2 from the germline V gene are MNHNS and SASEGT. The CDR3 loop is CASSARSSGYGYTF. The CDR3 DNA is TGTGCCAGCAGTGCCAGGTCCTCTGGCTATGGCTACACCTTC.

This clonotype was observed a handful of times. CDR3 sequence reads: CASSLLDGNEKLFF. In DNA, the CDR3 is TGTGCCAGCAGCTTACTGGACGGGAATGAAAAACTGTTTTTT. The gene calls are TRBV7-9 and TRBJ1-4, with D hard to call. CDR1 and CDR2 from the germline V gene are SEHNR and FQNEAQ (reference sequence). The CDR3 totals 14 residues. V dropped 2 bases and J dropped 5 bases, with 9 bases sitting between them.

A few counts support this clonotype. J is TRBJ1-6 and V is TRBV12-3 or TRBV12-4; unclear D gene. The CDR3 has 15 residues. The V gene lost 1 base and the J gene lost 6 bases, with 10 bases spanning the gap. CDR3 DNA: TGTGCCAGCAGTTTAGACAATCCTCTTAATTCACCCCTCCACTTT. Translating gives CASSLDNPLNSPLHF.

The V call is TRBV7-2, the J call TRBJ2-3, with 8 bases that match TRBD2. The CDR3 loop spans 15 amino acids. With V trimmed by 4 bases and J by 5 bases, 8 bases remained unmatched. Germline V gene data show CDR1 as SGHTA and CDR2 as FQGNSA. The CDR3 nucleotides read TGTGCCAGCAGCTCGAACCGGGGGGGCCAAGATACGCAGTATTTT. Encoded protein: CASSSNRGGQDTQYF.

This clonotype is a singleton in its sample. A much larger clone is a single base away; this may be a read error. Because it lacks the conserved phenylalanine or tryptophan at the end, this CDR3 is likely a read error. The V call is TRBV7-2, the J call TRBJ2-1; D unclear. This CDR3 region has 13 residues. Trimming took 1 base from V and 5 from J, leaving 6 bases between them. Looked up from germline, CDR1 is SGHTA and CDR2 is FQGNSA. The chain's CDR3 is CASSLDGNNEQFY. The CDR3 DNA follows: TGTGCCAGCAGCTTAGACGGAAACAATGAGCAGTTCTAC.

The chain joins TRBV10-3 to TRBJ1-2; perhaps TRBD1 as D (5 bases). The germline V gene has CDR1 ENHRY and CDR2 SYGVKD. V was pared by 10 bases and J by 8 bases, with 11 bases between. The CDR3 covers 10 residues. Written as DNA, the CDR3 is TGTGCCACCTGGGACGGCGGCTACACCTTC. Translation gives CATWDGGYTF.

V and J are TRBV24-1 and TRBJ1-6; D not resolved. This CDR3 has 16 amino acids. Germline lookup yields CDR1 KGHDR and CDR2 SFDVKD. Trimming took 5 bases from V and 4 from J, leaving 14 bases between them. For the CDR3, the DNA is TGTGCCACCAGTGGCCCTGCACAAGGTTATAATTCACCCCTCCACTTT. This sequence encodes CATSGPAQGYNSPLHF.

This clonotype appeared many times. J is TRBJ2-3 and V is TRBV7-6; D unclear. Between the trimmed V and J ends, which lost 0 bases and 7 bases, there was a span of 8 bases. The CDR3 consists of 13 residues. In germline, CDR1 is SGHVS, CDR2 FNYEAQ. The CDR3 loop reads CASSLAELNTQYF. The CDR3, as DNA: TGTGCCAGCAGCTTAGCAGAGCTCAATACGCAGTATTTT.

The chain couples TRBV12-3 or TRBV12-4 to TRBJ1-3; D call uncertain. V was clipped by 4 bases and J by 4 bases, with 11 bases between them. The CDR3 has 14 residues. Here the CDR3 DNA reads TGTGCCAGCAGTTCGGCAGGTTCAGGAAACACCATATATTTT. Encoded protein: CASSSAGSGNTIYF.

In this sample, this clonotype turned up a few times. V gene TRBV18 combines with J gene TRBJ2-7; a possible D gene is TRBD1 (6 bases). V gave up 4 bases and J gave up 1 base, with 11 bases separating them. The CDR3 runs to 14 residues. Germline V gene lookup returns CDR1 KGHSH and CDR2 LQKENI. CDR3 DNA: TGTGCCAGCTCACGAGGACAGCAATCCTACGAGCAGTACTTC. Translation gives CASSRGQQSYEQYF.

The chain joins TRBV4-2 to TRBJ1-4, with D possibly being TRBD1 (5 bases). V lost 0 bases, J lost 7 bases, and 18 bases lay in between. Germline CDR1 and CDR2: LGHNA and YNFKEQ. The CDR3 sequence is 17 residues long. For the CDR3, the DNA is TGTGCCAGCAGCCAAGATGGGGCGGAGGGGTCGAGTGAAAAACTGTTTTTT. Its translation: CASSQDGAEGSSEKLFF.

This clonotype was found many times. The rearrangement uses TRBV20-1 and TRBJ1-2; no definite D call. This CDR3 spans 14 amino acids. V was trimmed by 4 bases and J by 0 bases, leaving 12 bases between them. The germline CDR1 and CDR2 sequences are DFQATT and SNEGSKA (reference sequence). The CDR3 protein is CSATYPTANYGYTF. The CDR3 DNA is TGCAGTGCTACCTACCCTACCGCTAACTATGGCTACACCTTC.

The rearrangement joins TRBV5-6 to TRBJ1-1; D is ambiguous. CDR1 is SGHDT and CDR2 is YYEEEE in the germline V gene. V was clipped by 3 bases and J by 6 bases, with 12 bases between them. This CDR3 is built from 13 residues. The CDR3: CASSYTAGSEAFF. CDR3 DNA sequence: TGTGCCAGCAGCTACACCGCCGGGTCTGAAGCTTTCTTT.

With respect to this clonotype: A read error may account for a junction end that differs from germline. V gene TRBV29-1 combines with J gene TRBJ2-1; 7 bases fit TRBD2. CDR3 length: 14 amino acids. In germline, CDR1 is SQVTM, CDR2 ANQGSEA. The CDR3 reads CSVDSGATYNGQFF. The DNA of the CDR3 is TGCAGCGTTGACAGCGGGGCCACCTACAATGGGCAGTTCTTC.

V gene TRBV2 combines with J gene TRBJ2-1; 7 bases line up with TRBD1. Trimming took 10 bases from V and 8 from J; bases not matched to a gene: 8. The CDR3 is 12 residues long. Germline V gives CDR1 SNHLY, CDR2 FYNNEI. DNA for the CDR3: TGTGCCACCACCCAAGGGGGCTATGAGCAGTTCTTC. It yields the protein CATTQGGYEQFF.

This clonotype occurred a few times. The chain joins TRBV20-1 to TRBJ1-1; D might be TRBD1 (5 bases). Trimming removed 8 bases from V and 1 base from J, with 11 bases in between. CDR3 size: 12 residues. From germline, CDR1 is DFQATT and CDR2 SNEGSKA (reference sequence). The CDR3 bases are TGCAGTCCCGCCGGGGGGAACACTGAAGCTTTCTTT. Translation: CSPAGGNTEAFF.

This sequence joins TRBV2 and TRBJ1-2; D is ambiguous. The CDR3 has 13 residues. Per germline, CDR1 SNHLY and CDR2 FYNNEI. Trimming left V 7 bases short and J 3 bases short, with 12 bases between. CDR3 nucleotides: TGTGCCAGCACGCGGGAGCATGACTATGGCTACACCTTC. Protein sequence: CASTREHDYGYTF. The whole variable domain, filled in from reference TRBV2 and TRBJ1-2, reads EPEVTQTPSHQVTQMGQEVILRCVPISNHLYFYWYRQILGQKVEFLVSFYNNEISEKSEIFDDQFSVERPDGSNFTLKIRSTKLEDSAMYFCASTREHDYGYTFGSGTRLTVV.

This chain joins TRBV9 and TRBJ1-1; perhaps TRBD1 as D (5 bases). The CDR3 runs to 15 residues. The germline V gene encodes CDR1 SGDLS and CDR2 YYNGEE. V was trimmed by 0 bases and J by 4 bases, leaving 13 bases between them. The CDR3 protein is CASSVGGGFVTEAFF. The CDR3 DNA reads as TGTGCCAGCAGCGTAGGGGGGGGTTTCGTCACTGAAGCTTTCTTT.

The table lists this clonotype with a few counts. The chain links TRBV6-6 to TRBJ2-5; D could derive from TRBD1 or TRBD2 (5 bases each). Trimming stripped 6 bases from V and 2 bases from J, with 13 bases between. The CDR3 has 14 amino acids. CDR1 is MNHNY and CDR2 is SVGAGI in the germline V gene (reference sequence). The CDR3 sequence is CASSSMGVQETQYF. CDR3 in DNA: TGTGCCAGCAGCTCCATGGGGGTACAAGAGACCCAGTACTTC.